This TCR beta chain originates from a study of shared clonotypes between healthy human individuals. Study outcomes and limitations: Sample collection involved blood only; tissue repertoires are likely different.

Partitioning of CD4+ cells yielded a CD45RA+ naive subset and a CD45RA-negative memory subset. Execution of the assay was at deep level. Libraries were prepared by immunoSEQ multiplex PCR; TCRdb keeps only in-frame clonotypes and omits some of them. Altogether hundreds of thousands of clones are present, 95% to 98% being singletons, with the ten largest covering about 0.057%. Of note for this clone: What it binds is unknown.

This receptor was taken from a woman in her twenties or thirties in good health. Sequenced material: naive CD4+ T cells sorted from blood. Subset denoted: CD45RA+ positively selected.

DNA for the CDR3: TGCGCCAGCAGCTTGGTTGTCGGGACGGAGACCCAGTACTTC. Translation: CASSLVVGTETQYF. V usage is TRBV5-1 and J usage is TRBJ2-5; D possibly uses TRBD1 or TRBD2 (5 bases each). V lost 0 bases and J lost 5, with 11 bases in between. Germline CDR1 SGHRS, CDR2 YFSETQ. This CDR3 has 14 residues. Based on the CDR3 plus reference TRBV5-1 and TRBJ2-5, the full variable domain is KAGVTQTPRYLIKTRGQQVTLSCSPISGHRSVSWYQQTPGQGLQFLFEYFSETQRNKGNFPGRFSGRQFSNSRSEMNVSTLELGDSALYLCASSLVVGTETQYFGPGTRLLVL.